The clone carrying this TCR beta chain is a singleton in its sample. Its target is unknown. The data were taken from a study of vaccination and CD4 T cells after COVID-19. As for the study in general: Convalescent patients gave post-COVID blood a median approximately 94 days post-diagnosis, range 35 to 161.

Study-wide results and limits: Early timepoints after natural infection were not analyzed in these convalescent patients. Spike mono-reactivity was evident in 304 of the 307 vaccine-specific clones derived from convalescent patients.

Using its own MiXCR run on the PCR reads, TCRdb lists one record per CDR3 protein. The sample lists approximately 21,000 distinct CDR3 sequences; approximately 57% were seen once. Looked up from germline, CDR1 is SGHVS and CDR2 is FNYEAQ. This CDR3 has 13 residues. With V trimmed by 5 bases and J by 14 bases, 11 bases remained unmatched. This TCR was sampled from a human donor who had recovered from COVID-19. The chain employs TRBV7-6 and TRBJ1-4, with 7 nucleotides matching TRBD1. The source was CD4+ T cells from blood, collected before SARS-CoV-2 vaccination. The CDR3 bases are TGTGCCAGCAGCCCGAGACAGGGTTTAGGGCTGTTTTTT. Protein product: CASSPRQGLGLFF.